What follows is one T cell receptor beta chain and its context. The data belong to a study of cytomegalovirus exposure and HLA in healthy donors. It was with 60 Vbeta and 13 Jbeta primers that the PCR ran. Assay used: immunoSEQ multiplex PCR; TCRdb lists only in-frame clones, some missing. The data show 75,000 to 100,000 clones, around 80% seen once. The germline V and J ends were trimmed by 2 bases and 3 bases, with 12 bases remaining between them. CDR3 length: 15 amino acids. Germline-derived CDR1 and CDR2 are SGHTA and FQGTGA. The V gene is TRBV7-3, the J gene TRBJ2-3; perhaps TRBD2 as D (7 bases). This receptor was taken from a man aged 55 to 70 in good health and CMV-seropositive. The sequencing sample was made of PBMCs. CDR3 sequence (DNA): TGTGCCAGCAGCTTAGTCGCGGGGGCAACAGATACGCAGTATTTT. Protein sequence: CASSLVAGATDTQYF. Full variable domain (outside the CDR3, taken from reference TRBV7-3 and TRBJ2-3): GAGVSQTPSNKVTEKGKYVELRCDPISGHTALYWYRQSLGQGPEFLIYFQGTGAADDSGLPNDRFFAVRPEGSVSTLKIQRTERGDSAVYLCASSLVAGATDTQYFGPGTRLTVL.